Listed below are T cell receptor beta chains from one sample, sequenced in a study of cytomegalovirus exposure and HLA in healthy donors. The repertoire was sequenced with immunoSEQ multiplex PCR; TCRdb's copy has only in-frame clones and lacks some. The sample lists fewer than 200,000 clones, 12% seen once, with 7.8% in the top ten. The sequenced sample was PBMCs. These receptors were taken from a man between 45 and 60 years old in good health and CMV-seropositive. CDR3s include the opening cysteine and the closing phenylalanine or tryptophan. D genes are given only for firm matches. Some rows mark clone size as missing; the rest say once, few, many or name a class of expanded clone.

J gene: TRBJ2-2
V gene: TRBV7-9
D gene: TRBD1
clone size: few
CDR3 DNA: TGTGCCAGCAGCTCCGGACAGGGAGAGTCCGGGGAGCTGTTTTTT
CDR3 protein: CASSSGQGESGELFF

J gene: TRBJ1-2
V gene: TRBV29-1
D gene: .
clone size: few
CDR3 DNA: TGCAGCGTTGACGCAGGGAACGGCTACACCTTC
CDR3 protein: CSVDAGNGYTF

J gene: TRBJ2-5
V gene: TRBV5-1
D gene: TRBD1
clone size: .
CDR3 DNA: TGCGCCTGCGAGCCCGGGACAGGGGGTGAGACCCAGTACTTC
CDR3 protein: CACEPGTGGETQYF

J gene: TRBJ1-2
V gene: TRBV19
D gene: .
clone size: few
CDR3 DNA: TGTGCCGCCCGAGGTTCTGGCTACACCTTC
CDR3 protein: CAARGSGYTF

J gene: TRBJ2-2
V gene: TRBV28
D gene: TRBD1
clone size: .
CDR3 DNA: TGTGCCAGCAGTTTCCGTATCTGGGCAGGGGGCAGAGACACCGGGGAGCTGTTTTTT
CDR3 protein: CASSFRIWAGGRDTGELFF

J gene: TRBJ2-7
V gene: TRBV2
D gene: TRBD1
clone size: .
CDR3 DNA: TGTGCCAGCTCAAACCAGGGGGTCCAGGGGGCAAAGGAGCAGTACTTC
CDR3 protein: CASSNQGVQGAKEQYF

J gene: TRBJ2-7
V gene: TRBV5-8
D gene: .
clone size: .
CDR3 DNA: TGTGCCAGCAGCTTGGGCGGGGAGAGGAGCTCCTACGAGCAGTACTTC
CDR3 protein: CASSLGGERSSYEQYF

J gene: TRBJ2-7
V gene: TRBV11-3
D gene: TRBD1
clone size: .
CDR3 DNA: TGTGCCAGCAGCCCAACGGACAGGGTTTACGAGCAGTACTTC
CDR3 protein: CASSPTDRVYEQYF

J gene: TRBJ2-2
V gene: TRBV28
D gene: .
clone size: few
CDR3 DNA: TGTGCCAGCAGTTTATCCGGAGGGGAAAGCGGGGAGCTGTTTTTT
CDR3 protein: CASSLSGGESGELFF

J gene: TRBJ1-2
V gene: TRBV9
D gene: .
clone size: .
CDR3 DNA: TGTGCCAGCAGCGTAGAACAGGGCGAGGGCTACACCTTC
CDR3 protein: CASSVEQGEGYTF

J gene: TRBJ1-2
V gene: TRBV7-9
D gene: .
clone size: .
CDR3 DNA: TGTGCCAGCATGGTAGGGGATCCAGACTATGGCTACACCTTC
CDR3 protein: CASMVGDPDYGYTF

J gene: TRBJ2-3
V gene: TRBV5-1
D gene: TRBD2
clone size: .
CDR3 DNA: TGCGCCAGCAGCTTGGAGCTAGCGGGGGTTGCAGATACGCAGTATTTT
CDR3 protein: CASSLELAGVADTQYF

J gene: TRBJ2-1
V gene: TRBV9
D gene: .
clone size: .
CDR3 DNA: TGTGCCAGCAGCTCCGGGTTCCAAAGCTCCTACAATGAGCAGTTCTTC
CDR3 protein: CASSSGFQSSYNEQFF

J gene: TRBJ1-5
V gene: TRBV4-1
D gene: TRBD1
clone size: few
CDR3 DNA: TGCGCCAGCAGCCAAGATGGGGGACAGGGTGGCAATCAGCCCCAGCATTTT
CDR3 protein: CASSQDGGQGGNQPQHF

J gene: TRBJ1-1
V gene: TRBV5-4
D gene: .
clone size: few
CDR3 DNA: TGTGCCAGCAGCACGCCAGTGAACGCTGAAGCTTTCTTT
CDR3 protein: CASSTPVNAEAFF

J gene: TRBJ1-1
V gene: TRBV19
D gene: .
clone size: few
CDR3 DNA: TGTGCCAGTAGTCCTTCGGACAGAGTGAACACTGAAGCTTTCTTT
CDR3 protein: CASSPSDRVNTEAFF

J gene: TRBJ1-6
V gene: TRBV18
D gene: .
clone size: few
CDR3 DNA: TGTGCCAGCTCACCAGAACCACTAAGACTTCCCTATAATTCACCCCTCCACTTT
CDR3 protein: CASSPEPLRLPYNSPLHF